The next 25 T cell receptor beta chains were all read from a single sample in a study of blood T cell repertoires in COVID-19. Data came from immunoSEQ multiplex PCR; TCRdb stores just in-frame clones and leaves some out. Here the sample spans more than 45,000 clones, about 85% being singletons. Sequencing was performed on peripheral blood. The receptors come from a woman aged 55-69 years with acute or convalescent COVID-19.

The V gene is TRBV29-1, the J gene TRBJ1-2; weak D call: TRBD1 (6 bases). This CDR3 is 14 amino acids long. Germline V gene sequence: CDR1 SQVTM, CDR2 ANQGSEA. V was trimmed by 1 base and J by 0 bases, leaving 9 bases between them. CDR3 sequence: CSVEAQGANYGYTF. The DNA of the CDR3 is TGCAGCGTTGAAGCACAGGGAGCTAACTATGGCTACACCTTC.

The chain combines TRBV6-2 or TRBV6-3 with TRBJ2-7, with D perhaps matching TRBD2 (6 bases). This CDR3 is 14 amino acids long. Germline lookup yields CDR1 MNHEY and CDR2 SVGEGT. The V end was cut by 5 bases, the J end by 4 bases, with 15 bases between. The CDR3: CASSGGNPPYEQYF. The DNA of the CDR3 is TGTGCCAGCAGTGGCGGGAACCCGCCTTACGAGCAGTACTTC.

The count of this clone is one. The chain couples TRBV11-2 to TRBJ2-1; 15 nucleotides match TRBD2. V was clipped by 5 bases and J by 2 bases; unmatched bases: 7. CDR3 size: 18 residues. Germline values: CDR1 SGHAT, CDR2 FQNNGV. The DNA for the CDR3 is TGTGCCAGCAGCCTGCAGAGGACTAGCGGGAGGGCCTACAATGAGCAGTTCTTC. Its translation: CASSLQRTSGRAYNEQFF. The full variable domain, with the rest looked up from reference TRBV11-2 and TRBJ2-1, is EAGVAQSPRYKIIEKRQSVAFWCNPISGHATLYWYQQILGQGPKLLIQFQNNGVVDDSQLPKDRFSAERLKGVDSTLKIQPAKLEDSAVYLCASSLQRTSGRAYNEQFFGPGTRLTVL.

V and J are TRBV27 and TRBJ1-6; 8 nucleotides line up with TRBD1. Germline lookup yields CDR1 MNHEY and CDR2 SMNVEV (reference sequence). V was clipped by 6 bases and J by 6 bases; unmatched bases: 10. This CDR3 comprises 16 residues. CDR3 DNA sequence: TGTGCCAGCAGCCCCTCGACAGGGGTTTTTAATTCACCCCTCCACTTT. This codes for CASSPSTGVFNSPLHF.

This clone was seen a single time. One end of the junction does not line up with germline, which may come from a read error. The chain uses TRBV10-3 and TRBJ2-7; 8 nucleotides align to TRBD1. The CDR3 runs to 12 residues. Looked up from germline, CDR1 is ENHRY and CDR2 is SYGVKD. This CDR3 reads CAISEPTGGERF. The CDR3 coding sequence is TGTGCCATCAGTGAGCCCACAGGGGGAGAAAGGTTC.

The J gene is TRBJ2-1, the V gene TRBV6-5, with 10 bases matching TRBD2. Germline V gene sequence: CDR1 MNHEY, CDR2 SVGAGI. This CDR3 is 15 amino acids long. Germline trimming cut 6 bases from V and 5 bases from J; bases unmatched to any gene: 7. For the CDR3, the DNA is TGTGCCAGCAGAACCACTAGCGGGATCCACAATGAGCAGTTCTTC. This codes for CASRTTSGIHNEQFF.

V usage is TRBV4-2 and J usage is TRBJ2-5; 10 positions match TRBD2. The CDR3 has 16 residues. Trimming at V came to 1 base and at J to 1 base, leaving 3 bases not matched to a gene. The V gene's germline CDR1 is LGHNA and CDR2 YNFKEQ. CDR3 residues: CASSQAPSGGQETQYF. The CDR3 nucleotides read TGTGCCAGCAGCCAAGCACCTAGCGGGGGCCAAGAGACCCAGTACTTC.

DNA for the CDR3: TGTGCCAGCTCGATTTCGGGGGATACGCAGTATTTT. This translates into CASSISGDTQYF. The V call is TRBV7-2, the J call TRBJ2-3; D may be TRBD2 (5 bases). This CDR3 region has 12 residues. V lost 8 bases, J lost 6 bases, and 12 bases lay in between. The germline V gene has CDR1 SGHTA and CDR2 FQGNSA.

This rearrangement joins TRBV5-6 to TRBJ1-2; 7 bases fit TRBD1. The CDR3 is 13 residues long. Per germline, CDR1 SGHDT and CDR2 YYEEEE. With V trimmed by 4 bases and J by 4 bases, 4 bases remained unmatched. CDR3 residues: CASSGQERYGYTF. In DNA, the CDR3 is TGTGCCAGCAGCGGACAGGAGCGCTATGGCTACACCTTC.

This clone was detected only once. The chain recombines TRBV5-1 with TRBJ2-7; 9 bases are a match to TRBD2. V shed 0 bases, J shed 3 bases, and the junction held 4 bases outside the gene matches. CDR1 and CDR2 (germline): SGHRS, YFSETQ. CDR3 length: 15 residues. The CDR3: CASSLEASGDYEQYF. The CDR3, as DNA: TGCGCCAGCAGCTTGGAGGCTAGCGGGGACTACGAGCAGTACTTC.

The chain has TRBV5-1 and TRBJ2-7; 7 bases map to TRBD1. The CDR3 is made up of 14 amino acids. Germline V gene data show CDR1 as SGHRS and CDR2 as YFSETQ. After removal of 5 bases from V and 3 bases from J, the junction contained 8 bases not matched to a gene. For the CDR3, the DNA is TGCGCCAGCAGTTACGGGACAGATGACTACGAGCAGTACTTC. It yields the protein CASSYGTDDYEQYF.

The chain is built from TRBV12-3 or TRBV12-4 and TRBJ2-2, with D unresolved. Trimming took off 6 bases at V and 5 bases at J, with 10 bases between the two ends. This CDR3 spans 13 amino acids. The CDR3 sequence is CASSLVRTGELFF. The DNA for the CDR3 is TGTGCCAGCAGCCTTGTGAGGACCGGGGAGCTGTTTTTT.

This chain joins TRBV19 and TRBJ1-4; D is undetermined. Between the trimmed V and J ends, which lost 4 bases and 3 bases, there was a span of 18 bases. Germline CDR1 reads LNHDA; CDR2 reads SQIVND (reference sequence). The CDR3 runs 17 residues. The CDR3 is CASSTPLGFRANEKLFF. The CDR3, as DNA: TGTGCCAGTAGTACCCCCCTCGGGTTTCGGGCTAATGAAAAACTGTTTTTT. Based on the CDR3 plus reference TRBV19 and TRBJ1-4, the full variable domain is DGGITQSPKYLFRKEGQNVTLSCEQNLNHDAMYWYRQDPGQGLRLIYYSQIVNDFQKGDIAEGYSVSREKKESFPLTVTSAQKNPTAFYLCASSTPLGFRANEKLFFGSGTQLSVL.

The chain is built from TRBV20-1 and TRBJ2-5; the D is unclear. V was pared by 7 bases and J by 2 bases, with 8 bases between. The CDR3 runs 11 residues. CDR1 DFQATT and CDR2 SNEGSKA come from the germline V gene (reference sequence). CDR3 loop: CSGAVQETQYF. The DNA of the CDR3 is TGCAGTGGGGCAGTTCAAGAGACCCAGTACTTC.

The V gene is TRBV29-1, the J gene TRBJ2-7, with 7 bases lining up with TRBD1. The CDR3 runs to 12 residues. The germline V gene encodes CDR1 SQVTM and CDR2 ANQGSEA. Trimming took 7 bases from V and 3 from J; bases not matched to a gene: 6. CDR3 residues: CSGRDSSYEQYF. Here the CDR3 DNA reads TGCAGCGGACGGGACAGTAGCTACGAGCAGTACTTC.

J is TRBJ2-7 and V is TRBV7-2, with TRBD2 matching 16 bases. This CDR3 has 18 amino acids. V trimming: 4 bases; J trimming: 3 bases; junction bases outside the gene matches: 9. The V gene's germline CDR1 is SGHTA and CDR2 FQGNSA. CDR3 amino acids: CASSSWGLAGGSYYEQYF. The CDR3 nucleotides read TGTGCCAGCAGCTCTTGGGGACTAGCGGGAGGGAGTTACTACGAGCAGTACTTC.

The chain carries TRBV1 and TRBJ2-7; TRBD2 is the table's D call and was not checked against the DNA. TRBV1 is shown as a pseudogene. This CDR3 is built from 18 residues. The CDR3 protein is CTSSCVTNSGRISYEQYF. In DNA, the CDR3 is TGCACCAGCAGCTGCGTTACCAATAGCGGGAGAATCTCCTACGAGCAGTACTTC.

This rearrangement joins TRBV7-2 to TRBJ1-1; D gene unclear. Trimming took off 0 bases at V and 4 bases at J, with 9 bases between the two ends. This CDR3 is 14 amino acids long. CDR1 SGHTA and CDR2 FQGNSA come from the germline V gene. Written as DNA, the CDR3 is TGTGCCAGCAGCTTAGCCAGCCGGGGCACTGAAGCTTTCTTT. It translates to CASSLASRGTEAFF.

V gene TRBV30 combines with J gene TRBJ2-5; 8 bases are shared with TRBD2. Per the germline V gene, CDR1 is GTSNPN and CDR2 is SVGIG (reference sequence). Unmatched junction bases numbered 14, after V lost 2 bases and J lost 3 bases. The CDR3 totals 17 residues. CDR3 protein: CAWSPRISTSGKETQYF. CDR3 coding DNA: TGTGCCTGGAGTCCACGTATTAGTACTAGCGGAAAAGAGACCCAGTACTTC.

The chain links TRBV24-1 to TRBJ2-5; the D is unclear. Trimming removed 1 base from V and 5 bases from J, with 4 bases in between. The length of the CDR3 is 12 residues. Germline-derived CDR1 and CDR2 are KGHDR and SFDVKD. The CDR3 sequence: CATSDFGETQYF. The CDR3 DNA sequence: TGTGCCACCAGTGATTTCGGGGAGACCCAGTACTTC.

CDR3 sequence (DNA): TGTGCCAGCAGCTTAGCGTGGGCAGGGGATGGCTACACCTTC. Translating gives CASSLAWAGDGYTF. V gene TRBV7-8 combines with J gene TRBJ1-2; maybe TRBD1 (6 bases). V dropped 0 bases and J dropped 6 bases, with 11 bases sitting between them. Germline V gene sequence: CDR1 SGHVS, CDR2 FQNEAQ. The CDR3 contains 14 residues.

This chain connects TRBV19 to TRBJ2-7; tentative D call: TRBD1 (5 bases). This CDR3 is built from 15 residues. V lost 5 bases, J lost 2 bases, and 16 bases lay in between. CDR1 is LNHDA, CDR2 SQIVND, per germline (reference sequence). The CDR3 DNA sequence: TGTGCCAGTAGTCCCCGACAGCACCACCCCTACGAGCAGTACTTC. Amino acid sequence: CASSPRQHHPYEQYF.

This sequence joins TRBV12-3 or TRBV12-4 and TRBJ1-4; D unresolved. V was cut by 3 bases and J by 7 bases, with 9 bases left in between. This CDR3 has 13 residues. CDR3 protein: CASSLVAAEKLFF. CDR3 sequence (DNA): TGTGCCAGCAGTTTGGTGGCGGCTGAAAAACTGTTTTTT.

This sequence joins TRBV6-5 and TRBJ1-1; D uncertain. CDR1 MNHEY and CDR2 SVGAGI come from the germline V gene. V was pared by 0 bases and J by 1 base, with 3 bases between. The CDR3 runs 13 residues. Here the CDR3 DNA reads TGTGCCAGCAGTTACTCCCAGAACACTGAAGCTTTCTTT. It specifies CASSYSQNTEAFF.

The chain employs TRBV5-6 and TRBJ2-7; tentatively, D is TRBD1 (5 bases). The CDR3 length is 14 residues. Germline V gene data show CDR1 as SGHDT and CDR2 as YYEEEE. V gave up 5 bases and J gave up 0 bases, with 12 bases separating them. The CDR3 here is CASRDIGRSYEQYF. In DNA, the CDR3 is TGTGCCAGCAGGGACATTGGGCGCTCCTACGAGCAGTACTTC.